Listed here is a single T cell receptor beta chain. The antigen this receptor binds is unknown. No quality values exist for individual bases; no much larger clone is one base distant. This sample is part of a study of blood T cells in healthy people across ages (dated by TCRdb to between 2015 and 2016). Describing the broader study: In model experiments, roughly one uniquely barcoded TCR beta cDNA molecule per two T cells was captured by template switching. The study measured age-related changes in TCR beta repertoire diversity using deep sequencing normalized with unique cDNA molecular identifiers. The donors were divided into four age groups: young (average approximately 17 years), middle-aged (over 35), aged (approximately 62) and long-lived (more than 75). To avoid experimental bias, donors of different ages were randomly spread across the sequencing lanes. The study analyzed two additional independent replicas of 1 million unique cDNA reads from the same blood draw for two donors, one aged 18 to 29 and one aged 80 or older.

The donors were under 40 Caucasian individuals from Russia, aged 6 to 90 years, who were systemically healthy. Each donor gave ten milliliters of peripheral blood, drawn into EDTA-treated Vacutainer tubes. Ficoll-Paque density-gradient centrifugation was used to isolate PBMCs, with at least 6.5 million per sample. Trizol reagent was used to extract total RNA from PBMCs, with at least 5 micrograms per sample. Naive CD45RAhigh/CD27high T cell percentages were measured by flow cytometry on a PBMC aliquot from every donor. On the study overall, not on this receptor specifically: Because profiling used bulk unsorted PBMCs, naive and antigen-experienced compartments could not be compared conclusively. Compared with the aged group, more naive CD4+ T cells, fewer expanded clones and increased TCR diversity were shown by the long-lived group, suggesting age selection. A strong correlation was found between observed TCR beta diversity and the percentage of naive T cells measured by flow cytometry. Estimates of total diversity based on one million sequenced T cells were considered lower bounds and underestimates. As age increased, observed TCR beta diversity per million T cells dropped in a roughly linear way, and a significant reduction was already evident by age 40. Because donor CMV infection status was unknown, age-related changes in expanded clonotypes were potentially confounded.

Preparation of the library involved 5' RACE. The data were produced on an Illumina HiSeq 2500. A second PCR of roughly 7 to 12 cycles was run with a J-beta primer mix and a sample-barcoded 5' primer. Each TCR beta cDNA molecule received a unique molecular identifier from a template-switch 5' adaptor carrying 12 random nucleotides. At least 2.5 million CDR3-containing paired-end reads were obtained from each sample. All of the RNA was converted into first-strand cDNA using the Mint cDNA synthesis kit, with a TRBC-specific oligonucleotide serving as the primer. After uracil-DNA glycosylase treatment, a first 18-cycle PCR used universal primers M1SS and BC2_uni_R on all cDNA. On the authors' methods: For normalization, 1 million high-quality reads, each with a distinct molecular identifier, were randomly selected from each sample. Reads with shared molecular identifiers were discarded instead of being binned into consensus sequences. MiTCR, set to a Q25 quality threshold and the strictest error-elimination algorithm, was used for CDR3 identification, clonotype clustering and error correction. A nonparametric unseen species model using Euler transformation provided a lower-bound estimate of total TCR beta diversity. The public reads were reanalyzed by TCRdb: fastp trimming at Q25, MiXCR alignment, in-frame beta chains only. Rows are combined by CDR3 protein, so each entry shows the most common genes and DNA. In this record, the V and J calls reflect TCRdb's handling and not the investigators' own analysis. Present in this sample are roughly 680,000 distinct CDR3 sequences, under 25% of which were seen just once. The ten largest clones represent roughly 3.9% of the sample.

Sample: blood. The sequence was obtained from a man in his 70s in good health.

The nucleotide sequence is given as TGCAGCGTTGAAGTGGCTGGTGAGCAGTACTTC. This encodes CSVEVAGEQYF. This sequence uses TRBV29-1 and TRBJ2-7; the D gene assignment is ambiguous. The CDR3 goes from the cysteine to the phenylalanine over 11 residues. Only the CDR3 part of the read is kept: 33 bases, read in frame from the first base. As encoded in the germline V gene, CDR1 is SQVTM while CDR2 is ANQGSEA. At the junction V is shortened by 1 base and J by 7 bases, with 8 bases in between.